This T cell receptor beta chain was captured by sequencing in a study of cytomegalovirus exposure and HLA in healthy donors (dated 2017 in TCRdb). General notes on the study: In an earlier analysis of 587 of the donors, around 290 Gb of sequence data and some 120 million unique TCR beta sequences from about 190 million T cells were reported. All discovery cohort repertoires had been generated using a single sequencing platform. Rather than drawing on any new phenotypic data, the later analysis identified candidate immune exposures from TCR beta sequences and the way those sequences occurred across donors. High-throughput TCR immunosequencing, statistical association of individual TCRs with disease status, and machine learning were combined to predict cytomegalovirus infection status. Of the approximately 400 genotyped donors, less than 85% were placed in the genetic ancestry cluster associated with self-reported Caucasian donors. In addition to the first cohort of 650 to 750 subjects, a separate validation cohort of 120 different subjects was used. In a later analysis, previously published TCR beta repertoires from some 640 donors were re-analyzed and high-resolution HLA genotyping was added so that TCR occurrence patterns could be studied. The number of donors typed differed by locus, with roughly 629-640 for A, B, C, DRB1 and DQB1, about 500 for DQA1, 600 to 610 for DPA1, and about 450 for DPB1. An early release covering roughly 640 HLA-typed donors comprised 250 to 350 gigabases of sequencing data and roughly 86 million unique TCR sequences. The study was designed to test whether signatures of past pathogen exposure could be identified by cataloging public T cell receptors. Across some 400 genotyped donors of the cohort, an average of about 250,000 unique TCR beta nucleotide sequences per donor were sequenced, and roughly 17% of those sequences were non-productive. Roughly 5 DR-DQ haplotypes were treated as single units for association and clustering because of strong linkage in the cohort. To decide whether each TCR beta V gene segment behaved as functional or pseudogenic, an earlier analysis of 587 of the donors relied on high-throughput TCR beta sequencing. Donor age, sex, ethnicity and CMV serostatus were compiled alongside the repertoire data. The study profiled the T cell repertoires of hundreds of subjects by immunosequencing and related them to cytomegalovirus serostatus. In a later genetic analysis, genome-wide SNP genotypes for 398 of the 666 donors were used, and that subset was treated as a discovery cohort. HLA typing covered class I and class II loci at four-digit resolution. Summary of the overall study and its limitations: The 87-base-pair reads could not distinguish some IMGT-functional V segments, including TRBV6-2 and TRBV6-3, so those segments were excluded. According to a later genetic analysis, donors in an Asian-associated ancestry cluster had fewer N-insertions in productive TCRs than the approximately 700-donor mean. Immune exposure information for the cohort was limited to CMV serostatus. Assigning TCR associations to individual alleles was difficult when HLA alleles, especially DR and DQ, strongly co-occurred. The presence/absence analyses assumed that sequencing depth was roughly uniform across donors, and that assumption may not be true. The classifier was reported to diagnose cytomegalovirus status with high specificity and sensitivity in both the original cohort and the validation cohort. The study gave a list of under 200 TCR beta chains associated with cytomegalovirus. The authors suggested that the approach could potentially be extended to other disease states and immunological phenotypes. A further reported finding was that TCR beta sequences accurately predicted the HLA-A and HLA-B alleles for most subjects in the first cohort. Because some donors lacked HLA typing at each locus, the association tests relied only on the typed subset. The cohort was sequenced for TCR beta chains only, and without alpha or paired-chain data the features that could be detected were limited. A later analysis reported that several top co-occurrence clusters appeared linked to parvovirus B19, influenza, CMV and Epstein-Barr virus. In a later analysis, most CMV-associated TCR beta chains were found to appear HLA-restricted, with HLA associations seemingly driven largely by CMV exposure. A cluster of highly shared sequence variants was judged likely to be a technical artifact of the sequencing pipeline. Three of the identified cytomegalovirus-associated TCR beta chains were confirmed in vitro to be specific for cytomegalovirus antigens. Linkage disequilibrium might explain the correlated functional status among segregating V segments, but an unknown experimental factor could not be excluded. A later analysis associated around 16,000 TCR beta sequences with specific HLA alleles at a false discovery rate of 0.05. Across donors, most TCR sequences were observed very rarely, whereas some public TCRs were present in many individuals. Broadly in line with IMGT annotations, most TCR beta V segments showed up in productive rearrangements about 87% or about 30% of the time in an earlier analysis of several hundred of the donors. Because counts were too low, more than 15 rarely observed V segments, including chromosome 9 orphons, were excluded from the earlier analysis of several hundred of the donors. A later genetic analysis associated a missense DCLRE1C variant with V-gene and J-gene trimming of TCR beta chains, and an independent cohort replicated the association. In a later analysis, HLA-associated TCR beta chains showed more clonal expansion and lower generation probabilities than non-associated chains that were equally common. In a later analysis, the rate of TCR association differed among HLA loci, with DRB1 alleles having the most associated TCRs and HLA-C alleles having the fewest.

In total, 666 healthy bone marrow donors made up the cohort. Cohort members were all nominally healthy when sampled, although unrecorded immune exposures were likely present. The donor tested CMV seropositive, placing the donor among the 250 to 300 seropositive members of the cohort. Each donor provided a peripheral blood sample, and peripheral blood mononuclear cells were used for TCR beta sequencing. Genomic DNA was extracted from the blood cell samples with the Qiagen DNeasy Blood Extraction Kit. From a lookup of the germline V gene, CDR1 and CDR2 are SNHLY and FYNNEI. Trimming takes 3 bases off V and 4 bases off J; junction bases not matched to a gene: 7. From the cysteine up to the phenylalanine, the CDR3 has a length of 15 residues. The CDR3 DNA has 45 bases and is translated from base 1. Note on this clone: Its antigen is still unknown. The input lacks base qualities; no much larger clone sits a single base away.

The library was produced with the immunoSEQ multiplex PCR assay. For the multiplex PCR, a mixture combining 60 forward primers for TCR Vbeta segments and 13 reverse primers for TCR Jbeta segments was used. A multiplex PCR assay on genomic DNA amplified the CDR3 region of rearranged TCR beta genes. The Illumina HiSeq System was used to sequence the amplified TCR beta libraries as 87-base-pair reads. Under the source paper's analysis protocol: A later analysis counted tens of millions of unique TCR beta chains across the 700 or so repertoires, and approximately 11 million of these chains were shared by at least two donors. Raw reads were error-corrected and collapsed into unique sequences with a nearest-neighbor algorithm that merged closely related sequences to remove PCR and sequencing errors. To assign V, D and J gene segments, CDR3 sequences were aligned to IMGT reference sequences. For a sequence to be retained, at least a six-nucleotide match to both a V gene segment and a J gene segment was required. Rearrangements were called productive when the CDR3 lacked stop codons and stayed in frame with V and J; all others were non-productive. CDR3 was defined according to IMGT convention as the region running from the second conserved V-encoded cysteine to the conserved J-encoded phenylalanine. The earlier analysis of about 620 of the donors excluded sequences that lacked an unambiguous match to a single V gene segment. In an earlier analysis of 587 of the donors, V segments were called functional above 56.7% productive rearrangements and were called segregating when the between-donor standard deviation exceeded 5%. A statistical classification framework was built to diagnose cytomegalovirus status from the catalog of TCR beta chain sequences. In a later analysis, V and J genes were assigned by comparing TCR nucleotide sequences against IMGT/GENE-DB human TR gene sequences. In a later analysis, CDR3 sequences and most-parsimonious VDJ recombination scenarios were assigned using the TCRdist pipeline. In a later analysis, each TCR beta chain was defined by its CDR3 amino acid sequence together with its V-gene family, and reads lacking a unique V-gene family were excluded. In a later analysis, approximately 640 highly shared, low-generation-probability nucleotide sequences were removed to address suspected cross-contamination and a sequencing artifact. In a later analysis, a clonal expansion index was calculated for each public chain from normalized within-repertoire ranks of inferred template counts. A later analysis computed generation probabilities with a VDJ recombination model fitted to out-of-frame rearrangements, and checked the results against IGoR. Hypergeometric tests were used in a later analysis to score TCR-TCR, TCR-HLA and TCR-CMV co-occurrence, with a repertoire-size bias correction applied to the TCR pairs. A later analysis estimated false discovery rates by permuting HLA or CMV assignments 20 times. In a later analysis, co-occurring TCRs were grouped using DBSCAN, and TCRdist sequence similarity was added for clustering within HLA-allele-positive subsets. For co-occurrence clustering, repertoires with fewer than 30,000 or more than 120,000 public chains were excluded, along with four or five repertoires with anomalous nucleotide sharing. TCRdb stores this immuneACCESS table with in-frame sequences only. Part of the clones is absent; in the studies checked, under half of the shortfall reflects unresolved V genes, and no reason is known for the rest. V and J calls and clone size follow that table, whereas D and trimming were derived from the DNA. The sample table holds 65,000 to 90,000 clones, of which over 60% were seen once. Of the sample, about 16% falls within the top ten clones.

The receptor's source is a woman aged 40 to 50 in good health and CMV-seropositive. The sample consisted of PBMCs. The chain is made from TRBV2 and TRBJ1-2, and TRBD1 aligns with 8 junction nucleotides. The nucleotides are TGTGCCAGCAGTGATCAGGGGGCGGGTGGCTATGGCTACACCTTC. This gives the protein CASSDQGAGGYGYTF.